This paragraph covers one T cell receptor (beta chain) sequence. What this receptor recognizes is not known. The input lacks base qualities; no much larger clone sits a single base away. Reading the label with the study, this specimen's treatment or condition is: suppressive antiretroviral therapy. As a nonspecific positive control representing the CD4+ T cell repertoire, the cells were stimulated with anti-CD3/anti-CD28 magnetic beads. Sorting of responding CD4+ T cells was based on upregulation of both CD40 ligand and CD69. Participants were HIV-1-infected adults who started suppressive ART during chronic infection. Participants had undetectable plasma HIV-1 RNA below 50 copies/mL for at least 4 years. To be included, a participant needed positive CMV serology and a CD4+ T cell count above 400 cells/uL. Before stimulation, PBMCs were isolated using density centrifugation and then depleted of CD8+ T cells. For around 19 hours, the CD8-depleted PBMCs were stimulated with anti-CD28/CD49d costimulation, a CD40-blocking antibody, and enfuvirtide to prevent new infections. Cells were sorted on a Beckman Coulter MoFlo Legacy or XDP sorter, with propidium iodide excluding dead cells. For samples with more than one million cells, genomic DNA was extracted with the QIAamp DNA Mini Kit, and for all other samples the Quick-DNA Microprep Kit was used.

This record belongs to a study of persistence of HIV-infected CD4 T cells (dated by TCRdb to between 2020 and 2021). Notes on the research overall: The median time participants had been on suppressive ART was under 10 years. Peripheral blood samples of up to about 180 mL were obtained at multiple time points, with the exception of a couple of participants, for whom leukapheresis was performed at a single time point. Anti-CD3/anti-CD28 stimulation activated a higher proportion of cells, with a lower memory fraction, than antigen stimulation. The study isolated CMV- and HIV-1 Gag-responding CD4+ T cells from ART-treated individuals to examine antigen-driven clonal expansion of HIV-1-infected cells. Proviral sequencing was used to assess clonality among infected cells, whereas TCRbeta sequencing gauged the clonality of all cells within each sorted population. For the TCR cluster analysis across participants, 8 or 9 participants were included for CMV and six or seven participants for Gag.

What the authors observed across the whole study: Few individuals were included in the study, and only a limited range of antigens was tested. TCR oligoclonality correlated with proviral oligoclonality within the same sorted populations. Bulk TCR analyses could not be limited to the rare CMV-responding cells that actually contained HIV-1 proviruses. Significantly lower TCRbeta richness was observed in CMV- and Gag-responding cells than in anti-CD3/anti-CD28-responding cells, and higher oligoclonality was observed in CMV-responding cells than in CD3/CD28-stimulated and Gag-responding cells. Enrichment of degenerate expanded CDR3beta sequences was found in antigen-responding cells, suggesting convergent selection of CD4+ responses to CMV and Gag.

From the cysteine through the phenylalanine, the CDR3 covers 13 amino acids. Only CDR3 DNA remains: 39 bases, in frame from the first base. Reading the germline V gene gives CDR1 SGHTA and CDR2 FQGNSA. Trimming at the junction amounts to 3 bases on V and 6 bases on J, and the germline ends lie 11 bases apart. The immunoSEQ hsTCRB assay version 4 in survey mode was used to sequence TCRbeta repertoires from genomic DNA. Genomic DNA was diluted to about 9.4 ng/uL, using up to about 1 ug per sample for TCRbeta sequencing. For the original study's pipeline: ImmunoSeq Analyzer 3.0 was used for analysis of TCRbeta data, and diversity was computed on productive nucleotide rearrangements. Lower-bound TCR diversity was estimated with the improved Chao index, and clonality with the Gini coefficient using the Immunarch R package. Different nucleotide rearrangements encoding the same CDR3beta amino acid sequence were treated as distinct clonotypes. Differential abundance analysis identified TCRbeta sequences significantly enriched in antigen-responding cells relative to anti-CD3/anti-CD28-activated cells. TCRs were clustered by predicted peptide-MHC specificity with GLIPH2, both within individual participants and across merged participant data sets. As stored in TCRdb, this immuneACCESS dataset retains in-frame rearrangements with V and J assigned. A fraction of the clones does not appear; measured against another copy, unresolved V genes explain less than half of the discrepancy, and the remainder lacks a known reason. V, J and clone size reflect that table, while D and trimming were determined from the DNA. This sample has 40,000 or so clones in its table, and more than 80% of those were observed once. The ten largest account for 1% of the sample.

The sequences come from CD4+ T cells sorted from PBMCs after approximately 20-hour stimulation, collected from a patient who received antiretroviral therapy. The meaning of the sample's cell subset or site label: CD40L+CD69+ CD4 T cells responding to anti-CD3/anti-CD28 beads, representing the overall repertoire. The V gene is TRBV7-2 and the J gene is TRBJ1-2; the D gene assignment is ambiguous. This clonotype originated in an adult man with HIV who was CMV-seropositive. The DNA is as follows: TGTGCCAGCAGCTTTGGGGTACGGGATGGCTACACCTTC. Its amino acids are CASSFGVRDGYTF.